This record looks at one T cell receptor (beta chain) sequence and its context. Its antigen is not identified. Germline CDR1 is MNHEY and CDR2 is SVGEGT. The CDR3 extends over 17 amino acids. The V end lost 6 bases, the J end lost 4 bases, and 22 bases lay between the germline ends. TCRdb used MiXCR to reprocess the RT-PCR reads, holding one entry per CDR3 protein. The sample consists of about 700,000 distinct CDR3 sequences, 15% to 18% of them appearing once. The sample belongs to a study of response to subunit inactivated influenza vaccine. General study points: The authors put forward the suggestion that each seasonal influenza vaccination may bring in only a limited number of new T cells.

The origin of this receptor is a man aged 45-60 years who received an inactivated influenza vaccine. The source was PBMCs from blood, collected about 13 days after vaccination. This rearrangement joins TRBV6-2 or TRBV6-3 to TRBJ2-4; maybe TRBD1 (6 bases). The CDR3 region has the DNA TGTGCCAGCAGCCGTGGTATCAGGGGAAGAATAAAAAACATTCAGTACTTC. Translation gives CASSRGIRGRIKNIQYF.